This T cell receptor (beta chain) was profiled in a study of vaccination and CD4 T cells after COVID-19. Study as a whole: Timing of post-vaccine sample collection was a median about 72 days after dose two, with a range of 14 to 241.

This clonotype showed up just a few times. The target antigen is unknown. Stated treatment: approximately 9-day PBMC culture with coronavirus spike peptide pools or control peptides (ViraFEST assay). Sequencing of the DNA from cultured CD4+ T cells was carried out with the Oncomine TCR Beta short-read assay. TCRdb reanalysed the PCR reads using MiXCR and keeps one entry per CDR3 protein. The sample lists under 25,000 distinct CDR3 sequences, roughly 50% occurring once. This clonotype was sampled from a human donor with COVID-19. Specimen: cultured CD4+ T cells from blood.

The CDR3 nucleotides read TGTGCCACCAGCTCCCAGCTGGGGGGTGGCTACACCTTC. Its protein is CATSSQLGGGYTF. The chain uses TRBV15 and TRBJ1-2; a weak D match, TRBD1 (5 bases). Germline V gene data show CDR1 as LNHNV and CDR2 as YYDKDF (reference sequence). V was cut by 5 bases and J by 7 bases, with 14 bases left in between. The CDR3 runs to 13 residues.